This note documents a single TCR beta chain sequence. What it binds is unknown. The data belong to a study of cytomegalovirus exposure and HLA in healthy donors. The CDR3 runs to 10 residues. CDR1 and CDR2 (germline): SEHNR, FQNEAQ (reference sequence). V lost 4 bases, J lost 9 bases, and 4 bases lay in between. The study ran its PCR with 60 Vbeta and 13 Jbeta primers. The assay was immunoSEQ multiplex PCR, and TCRdb's table has in-frame clones only and misses some. The top ten hold approximately 2.8% of the sample, which has approximately 200,000 clones, around 75% seen once. Study-wide findings and caveats: In vitro experiments confirmed that three CMV-associated chains were specific for CMV antigens.

Sequenced: PBMCs. The sequence derives from a woman in her 30s in good health and CMV-seropositive. The rearrangement uses TRBV7-9 and TRBJ2-1; no reliable D call. Here the CDR3 reads CASSSGEQFF. The CDR3 region has the DNA TGTGCCAGCAGCTCGGGTGAGCAGTTCTTC.